The 30 T cell receptor beta chains below all came from one sample that was sequenced in a study of spatial heterogeneity in lung cancer. From the 5' RACE reads, TCRdb called clonotypes with MiXCR, one entry per CDR3 protein. The sample yields about 4,400 distinct CDR3 sequences, over 20% seen once. Time point meaning: sample taken at primary tumor resection. Extraction of whole RNA from tumor, nontumor lung or frozen PBMC preceded unsorted sequencing. The sample was normal lung tissue next to the tumor, taken at surgery. All receptors derive from a female donor with early-stage non-small cell lung cancer.

This clonotype was picked up one time. The genes are TRBV6-5 and TRBJ1-1; possibly TRBD1 for D (6 bases). CDR3 size: 14 residues. Per germline, CDR1 MNHEY and CDR2 SVGAGI. Trimming pared 5 bases from V and 3 bases from J, leaving 13 bases between. Written as DNA, the CDR3 is TGTGCCAGCAGTCGGCGGGGGCGGGACACTGAAGCTTTCTTT. It is translated as CASSRRGRDTEAFF.

The V and J genes are TRBV20-1 and TRBJ2-5; D is unclear. V was cut by 1 base and J by 1 base, with 7 bases left in between. The CDR3 covers 13 residues. Germline V CDR1 and CDR2: DFQATT, SNEGSKA (reference sequence). The CDR3 region has the DNA TGCAGTGCTAGAGCCCCCCCCCAAGAGACCCAGTACTTC. As protein: CSARAPPQETQYF.

The rearrangement joins TRBV20-1 to TRBJ1-5; 7 bases are shared with TRBD1. V trimming: 3 bases; J trimming: 2 bases; junction bases outside the gene matches: 7. Germline V gives CDR1 DFQATT, CDR2 SNEGSKA (reference sequence). The CDR3 has 15 residues. CDR3: CSASSDREGNQPQHF. The CDR3 bases are TGCAGTGCTAGTTCCGACAGGGAGGGCAATCAGCCCCAGCATTTT.

This clonotype is medium-sized (0.01 to 0.1%). J is TRBJ2-7 and V is TRBV10-3, with TRBD1 matching over 8 bases. CDR1 and CDR2 from the germline V gene are ENHRY and SYGVKD. This CDR3 region has 15 residues. V dropped 5 bases and J dropped 0; count of bases not matched to a gene: 6. The CDR3 DNA is TGTGCCATCAGTCGGACAGGGAAAGACTCCTACGAGCAGTACTTC. As protein: CAISRTGKDSYEQYF.

This clonotype is labeled medium-sized. The CDR3 protein is CASSYSRGYEQYF. For the CDR3, the DNA is TGTGCCAGCAGTTACTCCAGGGGCTACGAGCAGTACTTC. This chain links TRBV6-5 with TRBJ2-7; perhaps TRBD1 as D (6 bases). The CDR3 is 13 amino acids. The ends were cut back, 0 bases at V and 3 bases at J, with 6 bases in the middle. Looked up from germline, CDR1 is MNHEY and CDR2 is SVGAGI.

The chain is built from TRBV15 and TRBJ2-1; 7 bases are a match to TRBD1. The V gene's germline CDR1 is LNHNV and CDR2 YYDKDF (reference sequence). CDR3 length equals 14 residues. With V trimmed by 5 bases and J by 8 bases, 9 bases remained unmatched. As DNA, the CDR3 is TGTGCCACCAGCCAAGGACAGGTTCGGGATGAGCAGTTCTTC. Translating gives CATSQGQVRDEQFF.

Within the sample, this clonotype is medium-sized. The chain recombines TRBV28 with TRBJ2-7; D assignment may be TRBD1 or TRBD2 (5 bases each). Per germline, CDR1 MDHEN and CDR2 SYDVKM. CDR3 size: 17 residues. Deletions cut 1 base from V and 1 base from J, with 17 bases between. CDR3: CASSLSRGYEKSYEQYF. The DNA of the CDR3 is TGTGCCAGCAGTTTATCGAGGGGATACGAAAAGTCCTACGAGCAGTACTTC.

In this sample, this clonotype is medium-sized. The chain uses TRBV2 and TRBJ2-2; D gene unclear. V lost 5 bases and J 5 bases, leaving 3 bases between the germline ends. Germline-derived CDR1 and CDR2 are SNHLY and FYNNEI. The length of the CDR3 is 11 residues. CDR3 in amino acids: CASSPTGELFF. CDR3 bases: TGTGCCAGCAGTCCTACCGGGGAGCTGTTTTTT.

This clonotype is medium-sized within its sample. The chain employs TRBV19 and TRBJ2-5, with TRBD1 identical over 10 bases. Germline CDR1 reads LNHDA; CDR2 reads SQIVND (reference sequence). This CDR3 is built from 15 residues. The V gene end was trimmed by 5 bases and the J gene end by 5 bases; junction bases not matched to a gene: 8. The CDR3: CASSATGGMVETQYF. The CDR3 nucleotides are TGTGCCAGTAGTGCGACAGGGGGCATGGTTGAGACCCAGTACTTC. Based on the CDR3 plus reference TRBV19 and TRBJ2-5, the full variable domain is DGGITQSPKYLFRKEGQNVTLSCEQNLNHDAMYWYRQDPGQGLRLIYYSQIVNDFQKGDIAEGYSVSREKKESFPLTVTSAQKNPTAFYLCASSATGGMVETQYFGPGTRLLVL.

This clonotype has ten or more counts. V is TRBV6-6 and J is TRBJ2-5; no definite D call. The germline V and J ends were trimmed by 2 bases and 5 bases, with 12 bases remaining between them. The CDR3 is made up of 14 amino acids. Per germline, CDR1 MNHNY and CDR2 SVGAGI (reference sequence). The CDR3 coding sequence is TGTGCCAGCAGTTACGATACGGGCAGGGAGACCCAGTACTTC. Residues: CASSYDTGRETQYF.

In this sample, this clonotype is medium-sized. V gene TRBV20-1 combines with J gene TRBJ2-7, with 7 bases aligning to TRBD2. V shed 0 bases, J shed 4 bases, and the junction held 9 bases outside the gene matches. Germline V lookup: CDR1 DFQATT, CDR2 SNEGSKA (reference sequence). The CDR3 contains 15 residues. CDR3: CSARDEGGVKYEQYF. The CDR3 DNA reads as TGCAGTGCTAGAGATGAGGGAGGGGTTAAGTACGAGCAGTACTTC.

By its share, this clonotype is large (0.1 to 1%). The V gene is TRBV5-6, the J gene TRBJ2-1; TRBD2 agrees at 12 bases. Germline V gene sequence: CDR1 SGHDT, CDR2 YYEEEE. V lost 3 bases, J lost 10 bases, and 5 bases stayed unmatched. The CDR3 sequence is 14 residues long. The CDR3 reads CASSWTSGTGEQFF. CDR3 nucleotide sequence: TGTGCCAGCAGCTGGACTAGCGGGACTGGGGAGCAGTTCTTC.

This clonotype was seen ten or more times. This chain joins TRBV14 and TRBJ2-3; D is unclear. CDR1 is SGHDN, CDR2 FVKESK, per germline. The CDR3 consists of 11 residues. Trimming removed 5 bases at V and 6 bases at J, with 6 bases between. CDR3 amino acids: CASSRKDTQYF. The CDR3 DNA sequence: TGTGCCAGCAGCAGGAAGGATACGCAGTATTTT.

This clonotype is labeled medium-sized. The genes are TRBV29-1 and TRBJ2-1; 8 bases map to TRBD2. V shed 0 bases and J 9 bases; nucleotides not matched to a gene: 4. CDR1 and CDR2 (germline): SQVTM, ANQGSEA. The length of the CDR3 is 13 residues. The CDR3 sequence: CSVEELAVVEQFF. Written as DNA, the CDR3 is TGCAGCGTTGAAGAACTAGCGGTAGTTGAGCAGTTCTTC.

This clonotype was counted only a few times. The chain couples TRBV30 to TRBJ2-5, with a possible D match to TRBD2 (6 bases). Germline lookup yields CDR1 GTSNPN and CDR2 SVGIG (reference sequence). CDR3 size: 15 residues. V lost 4 bases, J lost 5 bases, and 20 bases lay in between. CDR3 loop: CAWKIGGTMGETQYF. CDR3 in DNA: TGTGCCTGGAAAATCGGAGGGACCATGGGGGAGACCCAGTACTTC.

Many counts were recorded for this clonotype. The gene calls are TRBV20-1 and TRBJ2-7, with D possibly matching TRBD2 (5 bases). The CDR3 is 17 residues long. CDR1 is DFQATT, CDR2 SNEGSKA, per germline (reference sequence). V was cut by 6 bases and J by 5 bases, with 29 bases left in between. The CDR3: CSAASGSGIGSRNEQYF. The CDR3 DNA reads TGCAGTGCCGCATCAGGATCCGGAATTGGGAGTCGAAACGAGCAGTACTTC.

The genes are TRBV5-1 and TRBJ2-1; TRBD1 matches at 7 bases. CDR3 size: 19 residues. V lost 3 bases and J lost 3; bases outside the gene matches: 18. Germline V gene sequence: CDR1 SGHRS, CDR2 YFSETQ. In nucleotides, the CDR3 is TGCGCCAGCAGCTCTCAACAGGGGATCATGGGAACCGTCTACAATGAGCAGTTCTTC. It translates to CASSSQQGIMGTVYNEQFF.

Within the sample, this clonotype is medium-sized (0.01 to 0.1%). The V call is TRBV27, the J call TRBJ2-1, with 12 positions matching TRBD2. CDR1 MNHEY and CDR2 SMNVEV come from the germline V gene (reference sequence). J was trimmed by 9 bases and V by 5 bases; bases with no gene match: 11. This CDR3 has 16 amino acids. CDR3 protein: CASSPPLAGGFVEQFF. As DNA, the CDR3 is TGTGCCAGCAGTCCTCCTCTAGCGGGGGGGTTTGTTGAGCAGTTCTTC.

This chain joins TRBV6-1 and TRBJ2-1; 9 positions agree with TRBD1. Germline V gene lookup returns CDR1 MNHNS and CDR2 SASEGT. With 2 bases clipped from V and 4 bases from J, the junction kept 3 bases outside the gene matches. The CDR3 loop spans 15 amino acids. The chain's CDR3 is CASSEWGQGYNEQFF. The DNA of the CDR3 is TGTGCCAGCAGTGAATGGGGACAGGGATACAATGAGCAGTTCTTC.

In its sample, this clonotype was seen a few times. This could be a read error, since a much larger clone is one nucleotide away. The V gene is TRBV12-3 or TRBV12-4, the J gene TRBJ1-6, with D uncertain. Trimming stripped 1 base from V and 7 bases from J, with 11 bases between. This CDR3 is 15 amino acids long. The CDR3 DNA follows: TGTGCCAGCAGTTTAGTGCATCTGGGAAATTCACCCCTCCACTTT. It specifies CASSLVHLGNSPLHF.

This clonotype is medium-sized (0.01 to 0.1%) by share. The chain uses TRBV9 and TRBJ2-7; 9 nucleotides match TRBD1. V shed 4 bases, J shed 3 bases, and the junction held 11 bases outside the gene matches. Per germline, CDR1 SGDLS and CDR2 YYNGEE. The CDR3 consists of 16 residues. This CDR3 reads CASSLPNRGRIYEQYF. CDR3 coding DNA: TGTGCCAGCAGCCTTCCAAACAGGGGGCGCATCTACGAGCAGTACTTC.

This clonotype is categorized as medium-sized. This chain uses TRBV20-1 with TRBJ2-1, with 16 bases identical to TRBD2. V gave up 7 bases and J gave up 5 bases; unmatched junction bases: 8. Germline V CDR1 and CDR2: DFQATT, SNEGSKA (reference sequence). The CDR3 contains 16 residues. The CDR3 region has the DNA TGCAGTGTATCGGGACTAGCGGGGGGGCGAGACAATGAGCAGTTCTTC. It yields the protein CSVSGLAGGRDNEQFF.

By proportion, this clonotype is medium-sized. The chain has TRBV28 and TRBJ2-5; possible D gene TRBD2, 5 bases. In germline, CDR1 is MDHEN, CDR2 SYDVKM. Trimming took off 7 bases at V and 3 bases at J, with 12 bases between the two ends. The CDR3 length is 13 residues. The CDR3 DNA reads as TGTGCCAGCACGTCCCCGGGAAAAGAGACCCAGTACTTC. This gives the protein CASTSPGKETQYF.

By sample fraction, this clonotype is medium-sized. J is TRBJ1-1 and V is TRBV6-2 or TRBV6-3, with no clear D. The germline V gene has CDR1 MNHEY and CDR2 SVGEGT. Trimming left V 6 bases short and J 2 bases short, with 10 bases between. CDR3 length equals 13 residues. The DNA of the CDR3 is TGTGCCAGCAGGCGGACGGACAACACTGAAGCTTTCTTT. Translated, it gives CASRRTDNTEAFF.

Within the sample, this clonotype is medium-sized. This chain connects TRBV24-1 to TRBJ2-2; D gene unclear. The CDR3 sequence is 13 residues long. CDR1 is KGHDR, CDR2 SFDVKD, per germline. V lost 5 bases and J 5 bases, leaving 8 bases between the germline ends. CDR3 sequence: CATSALTTGELFF. The CDR3 coding sequence is TGTGCCACCAGTGCCCTTACAACCGGGGAGCTGTTTTTT.

The table lists this clonotype with many counts. This sequence joins TRBV6-5 and TRBJ1-2, with 8 bases identical to TRBD1. This CDR3 is 16 amino acids long. Germline trimming cut 4 bases from V and 8 bases from J; bases unmatched to any gene: 15. Per the germline V gene, CDR1 is MNHEY and CDR2 is SVGAGI. The CDR3 region is CASSSIPWTGQGGYTF. The CDR3, as DNA: TGTGCCAGCAGTTCCATCCCATGGACAGGGCAAGGGGGCTACACCTTC.

This clonotype is medium-sized within its sample. The genes are TRBV6-5 and TRBJ2-1; D ambiguous. Trimming removed 9 bases at V and 12 bases at J, with 15 bases between. CDR3 length: 11 amino acids. Germline V gene lookup returns CDR1 MNHEY and CDR2 SVGAGI. CDR3 bases: TGTGCCAGTAAGGGCCCTGCGGCGCAGTTCTTC. Amino acids: CASKGPAAQFF.

The chain joins TRBV28 to TRBJ2-6; no definite D call. This CDR3 contains 16 residues. Germline V gives CDR1 MDHEN, CDR2 SYDVKM. Trimming left V 6 bases short and J 3 bases short, with 15 bases between. CDR3 sequence (DNA): TGTGCCAGCAGCCTGGACGGGCTGGGTGGGGCCAACGTCCTGACTTTC. Protein product: CASSLDGLGGANVLTF. Full variable domain (remainder filled in from reference TRBV28 and TRBJ2-6): DVKVTQSSRYLVKRTGEKVFLECVQDMDHENMFWYRQDPGLGLRLIYFSYDVKMKEKGDIPEGYSVSREKKERFSLILESASTNQTSMYLCASSLDGLGGANVLTFGAGSRLTVL.

This clonotype came up many times. V and J are TRBV19 and TRBJ2-2, with no clear D. Germline V lookup: CDR1 LNHDA, CDR2 SQIVND (reference sequence). The CDR3 is 17 amino acids. Trimming removed 5 bases from V and 0 bases from J, with 16 bases in between. CDR3 bases: TGTGCCAGTAGTCCAGGCCCAGGAGCTTCGAACACCGGGGAGCTGTTTTTT. Residues: CASSPGPGASNTGELFF.

This clonotype has ten or more counts. V and J are TRBV20-1 and TRBJ2-1; TRBD2 aligns across 11 bases. The CDR3 has 19 amino acids. Trimming cost V 0 bases and J 1 base; bases outside gene matches: 11. In germline, CDR1 is DFQATT, CDR2 SNEGSKA (reference sequence). CDR3 sequence reads: CSARDSAGSGGGSYNEQFF. CDR3 coding DNA: TGCAGTGCTAGAGATTCGGCAGGTAGCGGGGGGGGATCCTACAATGAGCAGTTCTTC.